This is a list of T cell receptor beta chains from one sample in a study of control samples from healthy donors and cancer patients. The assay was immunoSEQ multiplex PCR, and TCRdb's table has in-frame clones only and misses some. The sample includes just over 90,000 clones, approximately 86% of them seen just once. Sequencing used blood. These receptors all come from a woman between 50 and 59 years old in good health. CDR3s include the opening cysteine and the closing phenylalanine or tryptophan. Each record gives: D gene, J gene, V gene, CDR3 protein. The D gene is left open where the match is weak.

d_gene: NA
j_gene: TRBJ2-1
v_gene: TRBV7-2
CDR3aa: CASSFTGTPYDNEQFF

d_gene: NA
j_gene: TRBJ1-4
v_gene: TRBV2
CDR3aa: CASSEGRRVQLFF

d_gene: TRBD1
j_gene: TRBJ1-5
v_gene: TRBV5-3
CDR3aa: CAPNRGDQPQHF

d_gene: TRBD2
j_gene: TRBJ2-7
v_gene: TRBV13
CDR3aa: CASSLKMTSGSQEQYF

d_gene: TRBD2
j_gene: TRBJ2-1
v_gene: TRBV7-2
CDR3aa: CASSSAGLAGGEQFF

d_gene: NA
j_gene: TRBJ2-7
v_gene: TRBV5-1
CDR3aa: CASSLASGPSYEQYF

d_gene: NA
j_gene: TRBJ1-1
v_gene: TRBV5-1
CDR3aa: CASSLQGLGENTEAFF

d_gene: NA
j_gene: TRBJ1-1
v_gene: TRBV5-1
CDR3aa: CASSLGRPVLDTEAFF

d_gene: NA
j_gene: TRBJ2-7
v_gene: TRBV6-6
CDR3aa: CAIQQGYEQYF

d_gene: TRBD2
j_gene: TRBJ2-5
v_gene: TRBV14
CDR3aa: CASSQGGTSVRTQYF

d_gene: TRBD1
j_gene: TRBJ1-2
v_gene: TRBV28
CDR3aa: CASSSQTGGARGYGYTF

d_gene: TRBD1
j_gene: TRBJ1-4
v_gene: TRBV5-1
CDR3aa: CASSLEVGGRGKLFF

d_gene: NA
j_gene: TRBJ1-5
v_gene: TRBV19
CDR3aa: CASSSQGMGSQPQHF

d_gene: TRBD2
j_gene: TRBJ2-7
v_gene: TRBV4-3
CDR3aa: CASSRGTSGGSSYEQYF

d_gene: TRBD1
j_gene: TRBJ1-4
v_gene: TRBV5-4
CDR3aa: CASSQGQAGDFALFF

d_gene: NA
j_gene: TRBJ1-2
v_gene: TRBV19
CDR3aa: CASHTPGLANYGYTF